This TCR beta chain appears in the sequencing data of a study of blood T cell repertoires in COVID-19. About the research overall: The United States, Italy and Spain supplied acute and convalescent COVID-19 samples.

Clones were read by immunoSEQ multiplex PCR, and TCRdb kept only the in-frame ones, dropping some. Here the sample spans about 200,000 clones, approximately 83% being singletons. Donors were grouped by their self-reported clinical history. Material: PBMCs or T cells enriched from blood (not recorded which). The TCR originated in a woman in her thirties or forties with acute COVID-19.

The CDR3 sequence: CASSLGQNSYEQYF. The CDR3, as DNA: TGCGCCAGCAGCTTGGGCCAGAACTCCTACGAGCAGTACTTC. The rearrangement links TRBV5-1 to TRBJ2-7; D is unresolved. Germline loops: CDR1 SGHRS, CDR2 YFSETQ. Trimming shortened V by 0 bases and J by 0 bases, and 7 bases separated the two germline ends. This CDR3 has 14 amino acids.